These 27 T cell receptor beta chains were sequenced from one sample in a study of early T cells in non-severe SARS-CoV-2 infection. TCRdb used MiXCR to reprocess the 5' RACE reads, holding one entry per CDR3 protein. The top ten hold approximately 6.6% of the sample, which has some 19,000 distinct CDR3 sequences, around 4.4% seen once. Specimen: whole blood. Receptor source: an adult who was a healthcare worker with PCR-confirmed SARS-CoV-2 infection or an uninfected control (not recorded which).

Many counts were recorded for this clonotype. The chain uses TRBV7-8 and TRBJ2-7; perhaps TRBD2 as D (5 bases). Germline loops: CDR1 SGHVS, CDR2 FQNEAQ. The CDR3 is 17 amino acids. V lost 3 bases, J lost 1 base, and 19 bases lay in between. The CDR3 sequence is CASSFGPESLASYEQYF. The CDR3 region has the DNA TGTGCCAGCAGCTTTGGGCCCGAATCCCTAGCATCCTACGAGCAGTACTTC. Based on the CDR3 plus reference TRBV7-8 and TRBJ2-7, the full variable domain is GAGVSQSPRYKVAKRGQDVALRCDPISGHVSLFWYQQALGQGPEFLTYFQNEAQLDKSGLPSDRFFAERPEGSVSTLKIQRTQQEDSAVYLCASSFGPESLASYEQYFGPGTRLTVT.

This clonotype was seen ten or more times. The chain carries TRBV6-1 and TRBJ2-7, with 7 bases lining up with TRBD1. Germline CDR1 reads MNHNS; CDR2 reads SASEGT. V shed 4 bases and J 9 bases; nucleotides not matched to a gene: 12. The CDR3 runs to 14 residues. The CDR3 DNA reads TGTGCCAGCAGTGTCGAGACAGGGTACCTTGGGCAGTACTTC. It specifies CASSVETGYLGQYF.

CDR3 region: CASRLNTEAFF. The CDR3 region has the DNA TGTGCCAGCAGACTAAACACTGAAGCTTTCTTT. This sequence joins TRBV2 and TRBJ1-1; D call uncertain. The CDR3 totals 11 residues. Germline CDR1 SNHLY, CDR2 FYNNEI. Trimming shortened V by 6 bases and J by 2 bases, and 4 bases separated the two germline ends.

This clonotype has a count of ten or more. The chain employs TRBV7-2 and TRBJ2-7, with 8 nucleotides matching TRBD1. The trim removed 7 bases at V and 0 bases at J, leaving 5 bases unmatched. This CDR3 is 14 amino acids long. Germline CDR1 reads SGHTA; CDR2 reads FQGNSA. Here the CDR3 reads CASNRQGSSYEQYF. CDR3 DNA sequence: TGTGCCAGCAACAGACAGGGGAGCTCCTACGAGCAGTACTTC. The full variable domain, its missing parts supplied by reference TRBV7-2 and TRBJ2-7, is GAGVSQSPSNKVTEKGKDVELRCDPISGHTALYWYRQSLGQGLEFLIYFQGNSAPDKSGLPSDRFSAERTGGSVSTLTIQRTQQEDSAVYLCASNRQGSSYEQYFGPGTRLTVT.

Many counts were recorded for this clonotype. The chain carries TRBV6-2 or TRBV6-3 and TRBJ2-1; 7 bases line up with TRBD1. Germline CDR1 reads MNHEY; CDR2 reads SVGEGT. After removal of 2 bases from V and 0 bases from J, the junction contained 10 bases not matched to a gene. The CDR3 totals 18 residues. CDR3 DNA sequence: TGTGCCAGCAGTTACCCCGTCAGGGGGATAACCTCCTACAATGAGCAGTTCTTC. Encoded protein: CASSYPVRGITSYNEQFF.

Notes on this clonotype: An end of the junction differs from the germline gene, which may be a read error. This chain joins TRBV9 and TRBJ2-1; 7 nucleotides line up with TRBD2. Looked up from germline, CDR1 is SGDLS and CDR2 is YYNGEE. The CDR3 has 13 amino acids. The CDR3 region is CTSSDGLGYEQFF. The CDR3 DNA follows: TGTACCAGCAGCGATGGACTAGGCTATGAGCAGTTCTTC.

This clonotype has a handful of counts. V usage is TRBV7-9 and J usage is TRBJ2-1; a possible D gene is TRBD2 (6 bases). The CDR3 sequence is 15 residues long. Trimming removed 5 bases at V and 8 bases at J, with 19 bases between. The V gene's germline CDR1 is SEHNR and CDR2 FQNEAQ (reference sequence). The CDR3 spells CASSPRGYGDDEQFF. The CDR3 DNA is TGTGCCAGCAGCCCACGGGGGTATGGGGATGATGAGCAGTTCTTC.

This clonotype rates as medium-sized. The genes are TRBV18 and TRBJ2-3; D is ambiguous. CDR1 is KGHSH, CDR2 LQKENI, per germline. Trimming removed 6 bases from V and 0 bases from J, with 13 bases in between. The CDR3 runs to 15 residues. The CDR3 DNA follows: TGTGCCAGCTCTCCCCCGGGCCTTAGCACAGATACGCAGTATTTT. Its protein product is CASSPPGLSTDTQYF.

This clonotype was counted ten times or more. V is TRBV4-1 and J is TRBJ2-7, with TRBD1 identical over 8 bases. The ends lost 4 bases at V and 4 bases at J; junction bases unmatched: 3. CDR1 and CDR2 (germline): MGHRA, YSYEKL. The length of the CDR3 is 13 residues. CDR3 in amino acids: CASSLGQVYEQYF. In nucleotides, the CDR3 is TGCGCCAGCAGCCTGGGACAGGTATACGAGCAGTACTTC.

Comment on this clonotype: A much larger clone lies a single base off, so this may be a read error. This chain connects TRBV29-1 to TRBJ2-7; D is tentatively TRBD1 or TRBD2 (6 bases each). Germline V gives CDR1 SQVTM, CDR2 ANQGSEA. V was cut by 4 bases and J by 3 bases, with 19 bases left in between. The CDR3 extends over 15 amino acids. The CDR3 protein is CSVGLVGARDYEQYF. Here the CDR3 DNA reads TGCAGCGTTGGACTAGTGGGGGCCCGGGACTACGAGCAGTACTTC.

There are many counts of this clonotype. The V call is TRBV6-2 or TRBV6-3, the J call TRBJ2-4; weak D call: TRBD1 (5 bases). Germline CDR1 reads MNHEY; CDR2 reads SVGEGT. Trimming shortened V by 0 bases and J by 1 base, and 13 bases separated the two germline ends. The CDR3 is 17 amino acids. The DNA for the CDR3 is TGTGCCAGCAGTTACTCGAACAGGTCGGTTGCCAAAAACATTCAGTACTTC. Protein sequence: CASSYSNRSVAKNIQYF.

This clonotype was found many times. This rearrangement joins TRBV6-5 to TRBJ1-5; 10 nucleotides agree with TRBD1. This CDR3 is 17 amino acids long. From germline, CDR1 is MNHEY and CDR2 SVGAGI. After removal of 6 bases from V and 0 bases from J, the junction contained 8 bases not matched to a gene. CDR3 coding DNA: TGTGCCAGCAGCCCCGACAGGGGGCCTTATAGCAATCAGCCCCAGCATTTT. As protein: CASSPDRGPYSNQPQHF.

This clonotype has at least ten counts. This rearrangement joins TRBV12-3 or TRBV12-4 to TRBJ1-5; tentative D call: TRBD1 (5 bases). This CDR3 has 13 amino acids. The V end lost 4 bases, the J end lost 7 bases, and 11 bases lay between the germline ends. The CDR3 loop is CASSYIGGQPQHF. In DNA, the CDR3 is TGTGCCAGCAGTTATATTGGGGGACAGCCCCAGCATTTT.

The chain links TRBV7-9 to TRBJ2-1; D gene uncertain. CDR1 and CDR2 from the germline V gene are SEHNR and FQNEAQ (reference sequence). This CDR3 is built from 12 residues. V was pared by 5 bases and J by 13 bases, with 15 bases between. CDR3 coding DNA: TGTGCCAGCAGCCCGAAAATTGAGGAACAGTTCTTC. Translation gives CASSPKIEEQFF.

In its sample, this clonotype was seen many times. V gene TRBV7-9 combines with J gene TRBJ2-7; D uncertain. The V and J ends lost 5 bases and 0 bases respectively, with 14 bases between them. Per the germline V gene, CDR1 is SEHNR and CDR2 is FQNEAQ (reference sequence). This CDR3 region has 15 residues. The CDR3 DNA sequence: TGTGCCAGCAGCACCCGGGCCTCCGGCTCCTACGAGCAGTACTTC. This encodes CASSTRASGSYEQYF.

This clonotype was recorded at least ten times. The chain links TRBV18 to TRBJ2-1, with 8 bases lining up with TRBD2. Losses at the gene ends were 2 bases for V and 6 bases for J; bases not matched to a gene: 6. In germline, CDR1 is KGHSH, CDR2 LQKENI. The CDR3 is made up of 15 amino acids. CDR3 DNA sequence: TGTGCCAGCTCACCAAATAGCGGGGTTTCCAATGAGCAGTTCTTC. Residues: CASSPNSGVSNEQFF.

This clonotype was counted many times. This chain joins TRBV7-9 and TRBJ2-1; D is ambiguous. This CDR3 spans 12 amino acids. With 5 bases removed from V and 3 bases from J, the gap between germline ends came to 5 bases. Looked up from germline, CDR1 is SEHNR and CDR2 is FQNEAQ (reference sequence). Here the CDR3 reads CASSLNYNEQFF. The CDR3 DNA reads TGTGCCAGCAGCCTCAACTACAATGAGCAGTTCTTC.

This clonotype was counted ten times or more. The chain combines TRBV9 with TRBJ2-7; tentative D call: TRBD2 (6 bases). The CDR3 consists of 13 residues. Germline CDR1 and CDR2: SGDLS and YYNGEE. The germline V and J ends were trimmed by 4 bases and 7 bases, with 15 bases remaining between them. In DNA, the CDR3 is TGTGCCAGCAGCCGTGAGATGGAGGGGGAGCAGTACTTC. Its translation: CASSREMEGEQYF.

In its sample, this clonotype was seen a few times. The chain recombines TRBV5-4 with TRBJ1-1, with a possible D match to TRBD1 (5 bases). This CDR3 has 13 residues. The germline V and J ends were trimmed by 3 bases and 6 bases, with 12 bases remaining between them. CDR1 SGHNT and CDR2 YYREEE come from the germline V gene (reference sequence). Here the CDR3 reads CASSSPGTAEAFF. CDR3 nucleotide sequence: TGTGCCAGCAGCTCCCCCGGGACGGCTGAAGCTTTCTTT.

In its sample, this clonotype was seen many times. The V and J genes are TRBV29-1 and TRBJ2-2; the D is unclear. V was cut by 6 bases and J by 5 bases, with 16 bases left in between. In germline, CDR1 is SQVTM, CDR2 ANQGSEA. The CDR3 runs 14 residues. Here the CDR3 reads CSVERTGQTGELFF. CDR3 bases: TGCAGCGTCGAAAGGACCGGGCAGACCGGGGAGCTGTTTTTT.

This clonotype was detected many times. The chain employs TRBV9 and TRBJ2-1; no reliable D call. Trimming removed 1 base at V and 2 bases at J, with 10 bases between. The length of the CDR3 is 15 residues. CDR1 and CDR2 (germline): SGDLS, YYNGEE. CDR3 DNA: TGTGCCAGCAGCGTACAAGGGTCCCCCTACAATGAGCAGTTCTTC. As protein: CASSVQGSPYNEQFF.

This clonotype showed up many times. This rearrangement joins TRBV3-1 to TRBJ2-2; D is ambiguous. CDR3 size: 15 residues. V lost 8 bases and J 3 bases, leaving 16 bases between the germline ends. Germline lookup yields CDR1 LGHDT and CDR2 YNNKEL (reference sequence). The CDR3 bases are TGTGCCAGCCGCTCCGTTAGGTGGGACACCGGGGAGCTGTTTTTT. Amino acid sequence: CASRSVRWDTGELFF.

This clonotype was counted ten times or more. The chain recombines TRBV5-8 with TRBJ1-1; TRBD1 is a possible D gene (5 bases). Germline CDR1 SGHTS, CDR2 YDEGEE. CDR3 length: 11 residues. V dropped 1 base and J dropped 8 bases, with 6 bases sitting between them. The CDR3 sequence: CASSLWGEAFF. For the CDR3, the DNA is TGTGCCAGCAGCTTGTGGGGGGAAGCTTTCTTT.

This clonotype was counted many times. This chain links TRBV20-1 with TRBJ1-1; possibly TRBD1 for D (6 bases). The CDR3 loop spans 14 amino acids. Germline V lookup: CDR1 DFQATT, CDR2 SNEGSKA (reference sequence). The ends were cut back, 6 bases at V and 1 base at J, with 15 bases in the middle. The CDR3 is CSAHRGGWNTEAFF. In nucleotides, the CDR3 is TGCAGTGCCCACCGGGGGGGCTGGAACACTGAAGCTTTCTTT.

This clonotype was counted at least ten times. V is TRBV4-1 and J is TRBJ1-2; D perhaps matches TRBD1 (5 bases). CDR3 length: 15 amino acids. Germline-derived CDR1 and CDR2 are MGHRA and YSYEKL. Deletions cut 4 bases from V and 7 bases from J, with 19 bases between. The CDR3 loop is CASSLFTRDDSGYTF. DNA of the CDR3: TGCGCCAGCAGCCTTTTCACCAGGGACGATTCTGGCTACACCTTC.

This clonotype was seen at least ten times. This chain joins TRBV20-1 and TRBJ2-5; tentatively, D is TRBD1 or TRBD2 (5 bases each). CDR3 size: 14 residues. The ends were cut back, 6 bases at V and 2 bases at J, with 16 bases in the middle. CDR1 is DFQATT, CDR2 SNEGSKA, per germline (reference sequence). CDR3 sequence: CSAGRGSGQETQYF. The CDR3 DNA sequence: TGCAGTGCGGGAAGGGGATCGGGGCAAGAGACCCAGTACTTC.

This clonotype was seen repeatedly, ten times or more. This chain connects TRBV13 to TRBJ1-2, with unresolved D. CDR3 length: 16 residues. Trimming took 2 bases from V and 5 from J, leaving 18 bases between them. The germline CDR1 and CDR2 sequences are PRHDT and FYEKMQ (reference sequence). CDR3 protein: CASSLSSLEGLYGYTF. The CDR3 nucleotides read TGTGCCAGCAGCTTATCCTCCCTAGAGGGCCTATATGGCTACACCTTC.